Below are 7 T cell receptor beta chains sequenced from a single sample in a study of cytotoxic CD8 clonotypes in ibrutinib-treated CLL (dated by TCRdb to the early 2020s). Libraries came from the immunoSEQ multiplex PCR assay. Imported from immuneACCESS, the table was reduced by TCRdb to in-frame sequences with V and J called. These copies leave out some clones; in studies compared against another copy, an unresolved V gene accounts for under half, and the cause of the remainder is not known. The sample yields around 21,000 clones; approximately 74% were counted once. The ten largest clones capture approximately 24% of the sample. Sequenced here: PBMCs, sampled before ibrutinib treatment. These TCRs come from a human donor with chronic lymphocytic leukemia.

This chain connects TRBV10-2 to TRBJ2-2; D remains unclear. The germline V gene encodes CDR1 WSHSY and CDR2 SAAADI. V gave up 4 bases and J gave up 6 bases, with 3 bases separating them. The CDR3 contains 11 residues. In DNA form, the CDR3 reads TGCGCCAGCAGTGGCCCCGGGGAGCTGTTTTTT. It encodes CASSGPGELFF.

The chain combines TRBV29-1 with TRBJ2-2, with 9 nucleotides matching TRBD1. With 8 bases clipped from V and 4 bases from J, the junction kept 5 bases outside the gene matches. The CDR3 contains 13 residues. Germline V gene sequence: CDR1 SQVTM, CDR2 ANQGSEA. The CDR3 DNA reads TGCAGCACCTGGACAGGGGCCACCGGGGAGCTGTTTTTT. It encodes CSTWTGATGELFF.

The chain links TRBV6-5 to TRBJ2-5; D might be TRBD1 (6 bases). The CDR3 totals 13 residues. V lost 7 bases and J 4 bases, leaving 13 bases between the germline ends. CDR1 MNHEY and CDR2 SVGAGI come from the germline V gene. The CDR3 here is CASNRLQGETQYF. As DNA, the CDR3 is TGTGCCAGCAACAGATTACAGGGAGAGACCCAGTACTTC.

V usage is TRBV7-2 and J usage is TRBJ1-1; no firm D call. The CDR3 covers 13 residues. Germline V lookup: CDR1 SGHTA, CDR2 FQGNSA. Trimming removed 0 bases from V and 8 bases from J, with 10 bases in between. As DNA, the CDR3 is TGTGCCAGCAGCTTAGCAGCGGCTTCAGAAGCTTTCTTT. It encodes CASSLAAASEAFF. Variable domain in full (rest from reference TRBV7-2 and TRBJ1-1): GAGVSQSPSNKVTEKGKDVELRCDPISGHTALYWYRQSLGQGLEFLIYFQGNSAPDKSGLPSDRFSAERTGGSVSTLTIQRTQQEDSAVYLCASSLAAASEAFFGQGTRLTVV.

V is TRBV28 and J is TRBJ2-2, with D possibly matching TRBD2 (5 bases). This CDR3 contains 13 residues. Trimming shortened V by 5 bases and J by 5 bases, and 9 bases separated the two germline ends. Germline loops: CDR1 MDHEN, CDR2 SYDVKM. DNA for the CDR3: TGTGCCAGCAGTACGGGCGGGACCGGGGAGCTGTTTTTT. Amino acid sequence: CASSTGGTGELFF.

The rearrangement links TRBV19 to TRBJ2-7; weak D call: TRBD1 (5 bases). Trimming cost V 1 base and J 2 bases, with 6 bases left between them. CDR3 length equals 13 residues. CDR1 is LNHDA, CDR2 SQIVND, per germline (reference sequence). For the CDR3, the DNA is TGTGCCAGTAGTATAGGGACAACCTACGAGCAGTACTTC. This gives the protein CASSIGTTYEQYF.

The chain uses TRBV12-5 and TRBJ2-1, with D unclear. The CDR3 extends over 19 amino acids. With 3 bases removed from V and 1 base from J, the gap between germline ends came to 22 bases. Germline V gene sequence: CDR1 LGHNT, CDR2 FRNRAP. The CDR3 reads CASGLVPDGRPISYNEQFF. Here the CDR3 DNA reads TGTGCTAGTGGTTTAGTTCCCGACGGGCGACCGATATCCTACAATGAGCAGTTCTTC.